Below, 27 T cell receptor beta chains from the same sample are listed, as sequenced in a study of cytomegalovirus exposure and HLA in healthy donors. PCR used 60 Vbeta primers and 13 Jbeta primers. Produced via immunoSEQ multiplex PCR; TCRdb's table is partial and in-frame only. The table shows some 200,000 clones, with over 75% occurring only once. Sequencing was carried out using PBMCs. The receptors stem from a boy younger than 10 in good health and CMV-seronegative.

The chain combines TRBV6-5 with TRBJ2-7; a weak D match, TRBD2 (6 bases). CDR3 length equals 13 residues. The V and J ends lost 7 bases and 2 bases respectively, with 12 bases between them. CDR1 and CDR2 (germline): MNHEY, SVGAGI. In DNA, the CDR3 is TGTGCCAGCACGGGGGACGGGACCTACGAGCAGTACTTC. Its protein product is CASTGDGTYEQYF.

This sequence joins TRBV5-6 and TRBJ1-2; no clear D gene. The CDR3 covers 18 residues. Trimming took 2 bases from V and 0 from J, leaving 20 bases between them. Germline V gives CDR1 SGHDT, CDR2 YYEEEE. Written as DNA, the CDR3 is TGTGCCAGCAGCTTCCGACCACGCTACAGAACTTCTAACTATGGCTACACCTTC. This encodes CASSFRPRYRTSNYGYTF.

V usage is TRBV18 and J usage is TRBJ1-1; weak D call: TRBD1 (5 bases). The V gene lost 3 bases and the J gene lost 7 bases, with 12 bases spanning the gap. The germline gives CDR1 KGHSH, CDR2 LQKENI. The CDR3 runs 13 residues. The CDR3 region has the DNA TGTGCCAGCTCACCCATCCAGGACAATGAAGCTTTCTTT. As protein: CASSPIQDNEAFF. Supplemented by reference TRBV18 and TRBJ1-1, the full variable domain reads NAGVMQNPRHLVRRRGQEARLRCSPMKGHSHVYWYRQLPEEGLKFMVYLQKENIIDESGMPKERFSAEFPKEGPSILRIQQVVRGDSAAYFCASSPIQDNEAFFGQGTRLTVV.

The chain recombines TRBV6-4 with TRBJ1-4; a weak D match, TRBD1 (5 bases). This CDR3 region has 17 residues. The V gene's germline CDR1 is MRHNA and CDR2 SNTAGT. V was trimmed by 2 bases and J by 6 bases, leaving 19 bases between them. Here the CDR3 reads CASSDTMRGVGYEKLFF. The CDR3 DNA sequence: TGTGCCAGCAGTGACACGATGCGGGGGGTTGGATATGAAAAACTGTTTTTT.

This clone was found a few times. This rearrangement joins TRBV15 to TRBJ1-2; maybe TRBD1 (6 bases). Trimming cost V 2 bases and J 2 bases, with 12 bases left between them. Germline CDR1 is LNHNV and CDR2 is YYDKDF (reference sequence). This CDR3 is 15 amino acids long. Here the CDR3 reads CATSRNRDINYGYTF. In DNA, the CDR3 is TGTGCCACCAGCAGAAACCGGGACATAAACTATGGCTACACCTTC.

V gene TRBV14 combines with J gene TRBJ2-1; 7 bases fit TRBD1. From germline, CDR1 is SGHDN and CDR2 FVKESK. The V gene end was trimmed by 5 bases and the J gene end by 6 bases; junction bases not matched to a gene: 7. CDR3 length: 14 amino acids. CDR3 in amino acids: CASSETGLVNEQFF. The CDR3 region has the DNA TGTGCCAGCAGCGAGACAGGGTTGGTCAATGAGCAGTTCTTC.

The CDR3 protein is CAWSETSVLTF. The CDR3 region has the DNA TGTGCCTGGAGTGAAACCAGCGTCCTGACTTTC. The chain joins TRBV30 to TRBJ2-6; D is ambiguous. This CDR3 spans 11 amino acids. Germline assignment: CDR1 GTSNPN and CDR2 SVGIG (reference sequence). Between the trimmed V and J ends, which lost 1 base and 12 bases, there was a span of 7 bases.

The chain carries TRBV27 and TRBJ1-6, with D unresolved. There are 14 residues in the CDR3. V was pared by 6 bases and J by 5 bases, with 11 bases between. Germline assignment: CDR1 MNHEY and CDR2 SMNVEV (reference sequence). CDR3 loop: CASSPRRDNSPLHF. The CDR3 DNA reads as TGTGCCAGCAGCCCGCGACGGGATAATTCACCCCTCCACTTT.

This chain's CDR3 is CASRLRGFENTIYF. The CDR3, as DNA: TGCGCCAGCAGACTTAGGGGGTTCGAAAACACCATATATTTT. This chain joins TRBV5-1 and TRBJ1-3; possible D gene TRBD1, 6 bases. The CDR3 consists of 14 residues. V lost 5 bases, J lost 6 bases, and 15 bases lay in between. Germline V gene sequence: CDR1 SGHRS, CDR2 YFSETQ.

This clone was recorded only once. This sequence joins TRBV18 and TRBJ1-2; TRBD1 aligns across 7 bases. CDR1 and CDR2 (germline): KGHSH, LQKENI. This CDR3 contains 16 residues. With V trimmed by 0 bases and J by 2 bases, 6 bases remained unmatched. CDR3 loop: CASSPPGLGQNYGYTF. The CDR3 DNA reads TGTGCCAGCTCACCACCGGGTTTGGGACAGAACTATGGCTACACCTTC.

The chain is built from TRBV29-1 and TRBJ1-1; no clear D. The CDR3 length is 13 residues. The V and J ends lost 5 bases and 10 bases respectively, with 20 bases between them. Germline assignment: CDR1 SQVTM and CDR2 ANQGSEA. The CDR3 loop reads CSVLFPQRRVAFF. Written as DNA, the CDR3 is TGCAGCGTTCTATTCCCACAGCGGAGGGTAGCTTTCTTT.

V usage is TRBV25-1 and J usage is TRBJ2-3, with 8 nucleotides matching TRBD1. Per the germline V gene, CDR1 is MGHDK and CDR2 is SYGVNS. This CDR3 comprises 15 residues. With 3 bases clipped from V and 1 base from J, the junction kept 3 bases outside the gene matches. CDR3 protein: CASSEDRAGTDTQYF. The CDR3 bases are TGTGCCAGCAGTGAGGACAGGGCCGGCACAGATACGCAGTATTTT.

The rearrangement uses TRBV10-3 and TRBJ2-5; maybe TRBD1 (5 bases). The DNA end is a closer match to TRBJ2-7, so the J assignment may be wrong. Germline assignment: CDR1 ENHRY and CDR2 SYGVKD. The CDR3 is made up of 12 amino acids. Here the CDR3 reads CAATGHPYEQYF. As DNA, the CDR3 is TGTGCCGCAACCGGACACCCCTACGAGCAGTACTTC.

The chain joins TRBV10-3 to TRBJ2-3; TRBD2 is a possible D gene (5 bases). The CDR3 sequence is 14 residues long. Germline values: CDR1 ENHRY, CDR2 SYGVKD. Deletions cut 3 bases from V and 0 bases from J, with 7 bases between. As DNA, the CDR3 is TGTGCCATCAGTGACCGGGGTAGCACAGATACGCAGTATTTT. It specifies CAISDRGSTDTQYF.

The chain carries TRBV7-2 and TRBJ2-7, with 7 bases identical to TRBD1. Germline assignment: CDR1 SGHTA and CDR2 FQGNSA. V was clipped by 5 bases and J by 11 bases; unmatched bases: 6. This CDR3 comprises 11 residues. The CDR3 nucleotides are TGTGCCAGCAGCCCAGGGACAGTGAAGTACTTC. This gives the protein CASSPGTVKYF.

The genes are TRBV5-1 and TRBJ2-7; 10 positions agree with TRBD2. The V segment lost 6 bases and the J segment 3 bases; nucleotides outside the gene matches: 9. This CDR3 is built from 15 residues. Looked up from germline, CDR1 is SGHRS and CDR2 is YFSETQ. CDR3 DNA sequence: TGCGCCAGCATGACCGGGACTAGCGTTATCTACGAGCAGTACTTC. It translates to CASMTGTSVIYEQYF. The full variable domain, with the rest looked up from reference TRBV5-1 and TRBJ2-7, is KAGVTQTPRYLIKTRGQQVTLSCSPISGHRSVSWYQQTPGQGLQFLFEYFSETQRNKGNFPGRFSGRQFSNSRSEMNVSTLELGDSALYLCASMTGTSVIYEQYFGPGTRLTVT.

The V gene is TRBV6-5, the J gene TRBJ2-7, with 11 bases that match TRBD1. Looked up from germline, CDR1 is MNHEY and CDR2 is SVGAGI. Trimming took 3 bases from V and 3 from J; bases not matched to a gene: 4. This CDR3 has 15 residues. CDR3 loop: CASSYTGTGGYEQYF. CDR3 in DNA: TGTGCCAGCAGTTATACCGGGACAGGGGGCTACGAGCAGTACTTC.

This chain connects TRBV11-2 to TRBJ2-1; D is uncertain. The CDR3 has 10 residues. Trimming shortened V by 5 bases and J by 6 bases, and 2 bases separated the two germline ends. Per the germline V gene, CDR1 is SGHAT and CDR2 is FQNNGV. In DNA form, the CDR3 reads TGTGCCAGCAGCCTCAATGAGCAGTTCTTC. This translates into CASSLNEQFF.

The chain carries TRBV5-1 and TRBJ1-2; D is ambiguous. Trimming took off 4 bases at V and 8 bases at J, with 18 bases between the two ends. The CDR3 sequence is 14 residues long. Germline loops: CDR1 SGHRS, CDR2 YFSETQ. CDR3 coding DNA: TGCGCCAGCAGCCCGAGAGGGATCGGCACAGGCTACACCTTC. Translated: CASSPRGIGTGYTF.

The CDR3 loop is CASSPIRESTEAFF. In nucleotides, the CDR3 is TGTGCCAGCAGTCCTATTAGGGAGAGCACTGAAGCTTTCTTT. The chain carries TRBV27 and TRBJ1-1, with no clear D. Trimming stripped 5 bases from V and 4 bases from J, with 14 bases between. Germline assignment: CDR1 MNHEY and CDR2 SMNVEV (reference sequence). The CDR3 covers 14 residues.

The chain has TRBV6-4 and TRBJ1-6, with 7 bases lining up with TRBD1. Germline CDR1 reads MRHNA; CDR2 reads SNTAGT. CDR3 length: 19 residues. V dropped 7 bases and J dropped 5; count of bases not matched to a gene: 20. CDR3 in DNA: TGTGCCAGCATGTTCAGACACGGACAGGTTCGGCCTAATAATTCACCCCTCCACTTT. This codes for CASMFRHGQVRPNNSPLHF.

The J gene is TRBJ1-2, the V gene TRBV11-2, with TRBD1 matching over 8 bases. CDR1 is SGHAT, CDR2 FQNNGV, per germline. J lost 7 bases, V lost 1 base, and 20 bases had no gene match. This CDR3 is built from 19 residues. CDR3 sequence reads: CASSLGLPVTGVGVGGYTF. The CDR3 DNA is TGTGCCAGCAGCTTAGGGCTACCAGTGACAGGGGTAGGAGTCGGTGGCTACACCTTC.

The CDR3 DNA sequence: TGTGCCAGCAGCCAGAGGGTTTCGGGGGGCGAAACCGGGGAGCTGTTTTTT. This codes for CASSQRVSGGETGELFF. The chain recombines TRBV4-2 with TRBJ2-2, with a possible D match to TRBD2 (7 bases). V lost 3 bases and J 5 bases, leaving 19 bases between the germline ends. The CDR3 sequence is 17 residues long. CDR1 LGHNA and CDR2 YNFKEQ come from the germline V gene.

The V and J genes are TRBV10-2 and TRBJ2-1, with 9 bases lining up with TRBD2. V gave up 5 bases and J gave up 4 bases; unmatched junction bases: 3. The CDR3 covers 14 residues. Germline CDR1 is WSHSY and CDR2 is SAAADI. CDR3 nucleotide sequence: TGCGCCAGCAGTAGGACTAGCGAGTACAATGAGCAGTTCTTC. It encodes CASSRTSEYNEQFF.

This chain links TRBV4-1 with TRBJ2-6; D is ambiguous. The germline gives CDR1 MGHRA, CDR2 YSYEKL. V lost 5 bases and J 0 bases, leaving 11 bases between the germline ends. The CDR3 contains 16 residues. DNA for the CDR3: TGCGCCAGCAGCGCCCTAGGTGTCTCTGGGGCCAACGTCCTGACTTTC. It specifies CASSALGVSGANVLTF.

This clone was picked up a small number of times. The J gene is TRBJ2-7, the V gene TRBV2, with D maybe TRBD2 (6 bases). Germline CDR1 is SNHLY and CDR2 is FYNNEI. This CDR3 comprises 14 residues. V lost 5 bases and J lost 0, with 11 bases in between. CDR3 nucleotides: TGTGCCAGCAGTAAGGGACTTCGCTCCTACGAGCAGTACTTC. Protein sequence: CASSKGLRSYEQYF. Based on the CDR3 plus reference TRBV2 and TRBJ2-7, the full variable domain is EPEVTQTPSHQVTQMGQEVILRCVPISNHLYFYWYRQILGQKVEFLVSFYNNEISEKSEIFDDQFSVERPDGSNFTLKIRSTKLEDSAMYFCASSKGLRSYEQYFGPGTRLTVT.

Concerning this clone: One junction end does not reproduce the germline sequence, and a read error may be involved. The CDR3 loop is CASSHPGLRPSGDF. As DNA, the CDR3 is TGTGCCAGCAGCCATCCGGGACTCCGGCCCTCTGGGGACTTC. The chain links TRBV7-2 to TRBJ2-5, with a weak D call TRBD2 (6 bases). The germline V gene encodes CDR1 SGHTA and CDR2 FQGNSA. CDR3 length: 14 amino acids.